These 30 T cell receptor beta chains came from one sample sequenced in a study of T cells after posttransplantation cyclophosphamide. A marrow graft followed busulfan-fludarabine conditioning, with cyclophosphamide on days +3 and +4. TCRdb's table, derived via immunoSEQ multiplex PCR, lists solely in-frame clones and lacks some. The table includes around 10,000 clones, 85% detected once. The sample here was PBMCs, taken 1755 days after allogeneic stem cell transplant with posttransplant cyclophosphamide. The receptors stem from a female patient aged 45-60 years who received an allogeneic stem cell transplant from a related donor, was CMV-positive, and had no GVHD. The T cells may come from the graft donor.

J is TRBJ1-2 and V is TRBV14; D call uncertain. V lost 6 bases to trimming and J lost 3 bases, with 11 bases between them. Germline CDR1 reads SGHDN; CDR2 reads FVKESK. This CDR3 has 13 amino acids. Here the CDR3 reads CASSLTGDYGYTF. CDR3 DNA: TGTGCCAGCAGTCTGACTGGCGACTATGGCTACACCTTC.

The chain carries TRBV2 and TRBJ1-3, with TRBD1 identical over 8 bases. From germline, CDR1 is SNHLY and CDR2 FYNNEI. V lost 4 bases and J lost 4; bases outside the gene matches: 6. This CDR3 comprises 15 residues. The CDR3 is CASSADRALGNTIYF. CDR3 bases: TGTGCCAGCAGTGCGGACAGGGCGCTAGGAAACACCATATATTTT.

The rearrangement joins TRBV5-1 to TRBJ2-1; 10 positions match TRBD2. V lost 4 bases to trimming and J lost 7 bases; unmatched junction nucleotides: 11. In germline, CDR1 is SGHRS, CDR2 YFSETQ. CDR3 length: 16 residues. The CDR3, as DNA: TGCGCCAGCAGCGGCGAACTAGCGGGATCACGGAATGAGCAGTTCTTC. Residues: CASSGELAGSRNEQFF.

This clone was seen only a few times. The rearrangement uses TRBV7-2 and TRBJ2-7, with 11 bases that match TRBD1. There are 15 residues in the CDR3. J gave up 3 bases and V 4 bases, and 5 bases lay outside the gene matches. CDR1 and CDR2 (germline): SGHTA, FQGNSA. The CDR3 DNA is TGTGCCAGCAGCTCGGGGACAGGGGGATTCTACGAGCAGTACTTC. Its protein product is CASSSGTGGFYEQYF.

In regard to this clone: In the same sample, other DNA sequences code for this CDR3. The V call is TRBV28, the J call TRBJ2-7, with 9 bases matching TRBD1. There are 14 residues in the CDR3. The ends lost 3 bases at V and 2 bases at J; junction bases unmatched: 2. Germline loops: CDR1 MDHEN, CDR2 SYDVKM. The CDR3 loop is CASSFGQGPYEQYF. CDR3 DNA sequence: TGTGCCAGCAGTTTTGGACAGGGGCCCTACGAGCAGTACTTC.

J is TRBJ1-2 and V is TRBV6-1; 8 nucleotides align to TRBD1. Germline V gene sequence: CDR1 MNHNS, CDR2 SASEGT. The ends lost 5 bases at V and 4 bases at J; junction bases unmatched: 9. CDR3 length: 15 residues. CDR3 nucleotide sequence: TGTGCCAGCAGTTCTAGGACAGGGAGTTTCTATGGCTACACCTTC. Its protein product is CASSSRTGSFYGYTF.

CDR3 nucleotides: TGTGCCAGCAGTTTGGGGCAGGCCTCCACAGATACGCAGTATTTT. As protein: CASSLGQASTDTQYF. The genes are TRBV28 and TRBJ2-3; a weak D match, TRBD1 (5 bases). Germline V gene lookup returns CDR1 MDHEN and CDR2 SYDVKM. V lost 3 bases and J lost 2, with 12 bases in between. The CDR3 loop spans 15 amino acids.

The chain employs TRBV9 and TRBJ2-2, with D maybe TRBD2 (5 bases). This CDR3 is built from 16 residues. Trimming removed 0 bases at V and 4 bases at J, with 13 bases between. CDR1 is SGDLS and CDR2 is YYNGEE in the germline V gene. DNA of the CDR3: TGTGCCAGCAGCGTAGGGCTAGCATCGAGCACCGGGGAGCTGTTTTTT. It codes for CASSVGLASSTGELFF.

The V and J genes are TRBV2 and TRBJ2-5; D is ambiguous. The CDR3 spans 14 residues. Trimming stripped 4 bases from V and 5 bases from J, with 14 bases between. Per germline, CDR1 SNHLY and CDR2 FYNNEI. This chain's CDR3 is CASSVRSGRETQYF. CDR3 bases: TGTGCCAGCAGTGTTCGGTCAGGCCGGGAGACCCAGTACTTC.

The V gene is TRBV7-9, the J gene TRBJ1-1; D not resolved. Trimming removed 5 bases at V and 5 bases at J, with 24 bases between. The CDR3 is made up of 17 amino acids. Germline CDR1 reads SEHNR; CDR2 reads FQNEAQ (reference sequence). CDR3: CASSPPFRIRRGTEAFF. The CDR3 nucleotides are TGTGCCAGCAGCCCGCCGTTTCGGATACGTAGAGGGACTGAAGCTTTCTTT.

This clone has a single count. This chain links TRBV6-5 with TRBJ2-7; D gene ambiguous. The CDR3 has 15 residues. Germline V gives CDR1 MNHEY, CDR2 SVGAGI. V lost 0 bases to trimming and J lost 2 bases, with 11 bases between them. CDR3 residues: CASSYSGAAAYEQYF. The CDR3 bases are TGTGCCAGCAGTTACTCCGGCGCGGCGGCCTACGAGCAGTACTTC.

The CDR3 DNA reads as TGCGCCAGCAGTGAGTCAGGCAGGGGGAAAACAGATACGCAGTATTTT. It encodes CASSESGRGKTDTQYF. The gene calls are TRBV10-1 and TRBJ2-3; 7 bases are a match to TRBD1. CDR3 length: 16 amino acids. V lost 0 bases and J lost 3; bases outside the gene matches: 6. From germline, CDR1 is WNHNN and CDR2 SYGVQD (reference sequence).

This clone has only a few counts. The chain joins TRBV7-6 to TRBJ2-5; D not resolved. Germline loops: CDR1 SGHVS, CDR2 FNYEAQ. Trimming removed 5 bases from V and 0 bases from J, with 7 bases in between. This CDR3 region has 13 residues. In DNA, the CDR3 is TGTGCCAGCAGCCCCTCGTACCAAGAGACCCAGTACTTC. It specifies CASSPSYQETQYF.

This chain uses TRBV5-1 with TRBJ2-5; 8 bases fit TRBD1. There are 15 residues in the CDR3. The ends lost 2 bases at V and 2 bases at J; junction bases unmatched: 5. Germline-derived CDR1 and CDR2 are SGHRS and YFSETQ. The CDR3 spells CASSLGQGQQETQYF. The CDR3 region has the DNA TGCGCCAGCAGCTTAGGACAGGGCCAGCAAGAGACCCAGTACTTC.

The chain recombines TRBV19 with TRBJ2-3, with D maybe TRBD2 (5 bases). CDR3 length: 14 amino acids. V lost 5 bases to trimming and J lost 5 bases, with 14 bases between them. Per the germline V gene, CDR1 is LNHDA and CDR2 is SQIVND (reference sequence). In DNA form, the CDR3 reads TGTGCCAGTAGTTCCACAGTAGGACTAGATACGCAGTATTTT. This encodes CASSSTVGLDTQYF.

The V call is TRBV4-2, the J call TRBJ2-1, with D possibly matching TRBD2 (7 bases). Trimming left V 4 bases short and J 4 bases short, with 14 bases between. The CDR3 sequence is 15 residues long. Germline CDR1 LGHNA, CDR2 YNFKEQ. The CDR3 nucleotides are TGTGCCAGCAGCCCGAGGGGGGGTCTATACAATGAGCAGTTCTTC. Amino acid sequence: CASSPRGGLYNEQFF.

This chain connects TRBV28 to TRBJ2-1; no clear D gene. Germline assignment: CDR1 MDHEN and CDR2 SYDVKM. The CDR3 is 15 residues long. V lost 6 bases to trimming and J lost 0 bases, with 12 bases between them. The CDR3 reads CASSLDFSSYNEQFF. CDR3 bases: TGTGCCAGCAGCTTAGACTTTAGCTCCTACAATGAGCAGTTCTTC.

This clone was detected only once. This sequence joins TRBV7-2 and TRBJ2-7; the D is unclear. The CDR3 loop spans 15 amino acids. Trimming removed 7 bases from V and 4 bases from J, with 20 bases in between. Germline-derived CDR1 and CDR2 are SGHTA and FQGNSA. Written as DNA, the CDR3 is TGTGCCAGCACCTTCGGAGCCAGTCGGCATTACGAGCAGTACTTC. Residues: CASTFGASRHYEQYF.

The chain couples TRBV29-1 to TRBJ1-2; D possibly corresponds to TRBD1 (5 bases). Trimming removed 7 bases from V and 3 bases from J, with 15 bases in between. The length of the CDR3 is 13 residues. Germline CDR1 and CDR2: SQVTM and ANQGSEA. The CDR3, as DNA: TGCAGCGCTCCATTAACAGGCGACTATGGCTACACCTTC. As protein: CSAPLTGDYGYTF.

The chain carries TRBV7-8 and TRBJ2-3; 9 bases are shared with TRBD1. With V trimmed by 4 bases and J by 3 bases, 5 bases remained unmatched. Germline V gene data show CDR1 as SGHVS and CDR2 as FQNEAQ. The CDR3 contains 15 residues. This CDR3 is CASSWGQGGTDTQYF. The DNA for the CDR3 is TGTGCCAGCAGCTGGGGACAGGGAGGGACAGATACGCAGTATTTT.

In its sample, this clone is medium-sized (0.01 to 0.1%). CDR3 bases: TGTGCCAGCAGCTTAACGGGAGGGACGCAGTATTTT. It encodes CASSLTGGTQYF. The genes are TRBV7-9 and TRBJ2-3, with 8 bases lining up with TRBD2. This CDR3 spans 12 amino acids. V gave up 2 bases and J gave up 9 bases; unmatched junction bases: 1. The germline CDR1 and CDR2 sequences are SEHNR and FQNEAQ (reference sequence).

The J gene is TRBJ2-1, the V gene TRBV25-1; the D is unclear. The germline V and J ends were trimmed by 1 base and 5 bases, with 6 bases remaining between them. The V gene's germline CDR1 is MGHDK and CDR2 SYGVNS. This CDR3 spans 13 amino acids. The CDR3 sequence: CASSESPDNEQFF. The CDR3 coding sequence is TGTGCCAGCAGTGAATCACCAGACAATGAGCAGTTCTTC.

The rearrangement uses TRBV25-1 and TRBJ2-7; D is ambiguous. The V end was cut by 3 bases, the J end by 1 base, with 10 bases between. The germline CDR1 and CDR2 sequences are MGHDK and SYGVNS. This CDR3 has 14 residues. The CDR3 coding sequence is TGTGCCAGCAGTGACGTACCACAATCCTACGAGCAGTACTTC. Encoded protein: CASSDVPQSYEQYF.

This clone was seen a single time. The chain employs TRBV5-1 and TRBJ1-3; the match to TRBD1 covers 7 bases. Germline loops: CDR1 SGHRS, CDR2 YFSETQ. Trimming removed 2 bases from V and 0 bases from J; junction bases left unmatched: 14. The CDR3 totals 19 residues. DNA of the CDR3: TGCGCCAGCAGCTTCCTCCCCCCAGGGACAGTCAGCTCTGGAAACACCATATATTTT. This encodes CASSFLPPGTVSSGNTIYF.

The chain links TRBV4-3 to TRBJ2-1; tentative D call: TRBD2 (7 bases). Germline V gene sequence: CDR1 LGHNA, CDR2 YSLEER. Trimming took off 0 bases at V and 2 bases at J, with 11 bases between the two ends. This CDR3 spans 16 amino acids. CDR3 in amino acids: CASSQDWGGPYNEQFF. The CDR3 region has the DNA TGCGCCAGCAGCCAAGACTGGGGGGGCCCCTACAATGAGCAGTTCTTC.

The chain combines TRBV2 with TRBJ2-3, with 9 nucleotides matching TRBD2. The CDR3 sequence is 15 residues long. Germline CDR1 and CDR2: SNHLY and FYNNEI. Trimming cost V 5 bases and J 4 bases; bases outside gene matches: 7. The CDR3 is CASSPLAGAADTQYF. CDR3 nucleotides: TGTGCCAGCAGTCCCTTAGCGGGAGCCGCAGATACGCAGTATTTT.

The chain uses TRBV19 and TRBJ2-1, with no clear D. Per germline, CDR1 LNHDA and CDR2 SQIVND (reference sequence). The V end was cut by 3 bases, the J end by 6 bases, with 9 bases between. The CDR3 is 13 residues long. In DNA form, the CDR3 reads TGTGCCAGTAGTATGTTGCGTGGCAATGAGCAGTTCTTC. It encodes CASSMLRGNEQFF.

The J gene is TRBJ1-3, the V gene TRBV6-5, with D uncertain. From germline, CDR1 is MNHEY and CDR2 SVGAGI. The CDR3 runs 14 residues. V shed 2 bases and J shed 2 bases, with 7 bases lying between them. CDR3 protein: CASSYEGAGNTIYF. CDR3 bases: TGTGCCAGCAGTTACGAGGGAGCTGGAAACACCATATATTTT.

The chain combines TRBV10-3 with TRBJ2-1, with 7 bases identical to TRBD1. The CDR3 spans 14 residues. CDR1 is ENHRY and CDR2 is SYGVKD in the germline V gene. V dropped 4 bases and J dropped 5; count of bases not matched to a gene: 5. The CDR3 is CAISADRDNNEQFF. In DNA form, the CDR3 reads TGTGCCATCAGTGCCGACAGGGATAACAATGAGCAGTTCTTC.

The rearrangement joins TRBV7-9 to TRBJ1-2; D possibly corresponds to TRBD1 (5 bases). The CDR3 loop spans 13 amino acids. V lost 5 bases and J 10 bases, leaving 17 bases between the germline ends. CDR1 is SEHNR and CDR2 is FQNEAQ in the germline V gene (reference sequence). The CDR3 loop reads CASSPTGGVDYTF. The CDR3 DNA follows: TGTGCCAGCAGCCCGACGGGGGGAGTCGACTACACCTTC.